The 31 T cell receptor beta chains below were found in one sample sequenced in a study of OX40 agonist ivuxolimab in advanced cancers. Assay: immunoSEQ multiplex PCR; the TCRdb copy retains only in-frame clones and omits some. There are some 60,000 clones in the sample; more than 75% occur only once, and roughly an eighth lies in the top ten. The source material was CD4+ or CD8+ T cells sorted from blood, sampled in a trial of the OX40 agonist ivuxolimab. The source is an adult with an advanced solid tumor such as melanoma, head and neck, liver or kidney cancer.

The chain links TRBV19 to TRBJ1-1; TRBD1 matches at 8 bases. V shed 5 bases, J shed 6 bases, and the junction held 11 bases outside the gene matches. Germline V gene lookup returns CDR1 LNHDA and CDR2 SQIVND (reference sequence). This CDR3 contains 15 residues. CDR3 nucleotide sequence: TGTGCCAGTAGTTCGACAGGGGCCCAGGGGTCTGAAGCTTTCTTT. Amino acids: CASSSTGAQGSEAFF.

V and J are TRBV28 and TRBJ1-1, with 7 bases that match TRBD1. Germline V gives CDR1 MDHEN, CDR2 SYDVKM. V lost 3 bases, J lost 1 base, and 5 bases stayed unmatched. CDR3 length: 15 amino acids. In DNA form, the CDR3 reads TGTGCCAGCAGTTTCGAGGGGGCGCGGAACACTGAAGCTTTCTTT. Amino acids: CASSFEGARNTEAFF.

This chain joins TRBV4-1 and TRBJ2-6; D remains unclear. Trimming left V 0 bases short and J 2 bases short, with 8 bases between. Germline loops: CDR1 MGHRA, CDR2 YSYEKL. The CDR3 is made up of 16 amino acids. This CDR3 reads CASSQEAGPGANVLTF. DNA of the CDR3: TGCGCCAGCAGCCAAGAAGCAGGCCCTGGGGCCAACGTCCTGACTTTC.

The rearrangement joins TRBV7-8 to TRBJ2-7, with TRBD2 identical over 11 bases. V was clipped by 3 bases and J by 2 bases; unmatched bases: 6. The germline gives CDR1 SGHVS, CDR2 FQNEAQ. CDR3 length equals 16 residues. For the CDR3, the DNA is TGTGCCAGCAGCTTTTCGACTAGCGGGGTTACCTACGAGCAGTACTTC. Translating gives CASSFSTSGVTYEQYF.

This clone occurred once. The chain carries TRBV7-9 and TRBJ2-2; maybe TRBD2 (6 bases). The ends were cut back, 10 bases at V and 4 bases at J, with 16 bases in the middle. CDR1 and CDR2 (germline): SEHNR, FQNEAQ (reference sequence). The CDR3 runs to 14 residues. The CDR3 DNA sequence: TGTGCCACCCGTGGGGGAGCGGGCACCGGGGAGCTGTTTTTT. Translated, it gives CATRGGAGTGELFF. Full variable domain (rest looked up from reference TRBV7-9 and TRBJ2-2): DTGVSQNPRHKITKRGQNVTFRCDPISEHNRLYWYRQTLGQGPEFLTYFQNEAQLEKSRLLSDRFSAERPKGSFSTLEIQRTEQGDSAMYLCATRGGAGTGELFFGEGSRLTVL.

CDR3 residues: CAISGGTGANVLTF. The CDR3 coding sequence is TGTGCCATCTCCGGGGGGACTGGGGCCAACGTCCTGACTTTC. V and J are TRBV6-5 and TRBJ2-6, with 7 bases matching TRBD2. Per germline, CDR1 MNHEY and CDR2 SVGAGI. The CDR3 sequence is 14 residues long. V lost 10 bases to trimming and J lost 2 bases; unmatched junction nucleotides: 5.

This chain joins TRBV5-1 and TRBJ1-4, with D unclear. This CDR3 contains 15 residues. V was trimmed by 4 bases and J by 4 bases, leaving 14 bases between them. Looked up from germline, CDR1 is SGHRS and CDR2 is YFSETQ. The CDR3 sequence: CASSPYGRNNEKLFF. The CDR3 DNA reads TGCGCCAGCAGCCCTTACGGCAGGAATAATGAAAAACTGTTTTTT.

This clone was seen a single time. This rearrangement joins TRBV5-1 to TRBJ2-5; D may correspond to TRBD1 or TRBD2 (6 bases each). The V and J ends lost 4 bases and 5 bases respectively, with 15 bases between them. Germline values: CDR1 SGHRS, CDR2 YFSETQ. This CDR3 region has 14 residues. CDR3 bases: TGCGCCAGCAGCGAATCGACAGGAGGGGAGACCCAGTACTTC. This encodes CASSESTGGETQYF. The whole variable domain, filled in from reference TRBV5-1 and TRBJ2-5, reads KAGVTQTPRYLIKTRGQQVTLSCSPISGHRSVSWYQQTPGQGLQFLFEYFSETQRNKGNFPGRFSGRQFSNSRSEMNVSTLELGDSALYLCASSESTGGETQYFGPGTRLLVL.

The gene calls are TRBV14 and TRBJ2-7; 7 bases line up with TRBD1. Trimming took 0 bases from V and 3 from J; bases not matched to a gene: 5. Germline CDR1 SGHDN, CDR2 FVKESK. The CDR3 runs 15 residues. CDR3: CASSQEFGTVYEQYF. CDR3 nucleotides: TGTGCCAGCAGCCAAGAATTCGGGACAGTCTACGAGCAGTACTTC.

The chain has TRBV9 and TRBJ1-2; D unclear. Germline V gene lookup returns CDR1 SGDLS and CDR2 YYNGEE. The CDR3 is made up of 14 amino acids. V was clipped by 0 bases and J by 0 bases, with 6 bases between them. The CDR3 DNA reads TGTGCCAGCAGCGTAGATTGGCCTAACTATGGCTACACCTTC. It translates to CASSVDWPNYGYTF. Filled out from reference TRBV9 and TRBJ1-2, the complete variable domain reads DSGVTQTPKHLITATGQRVTLRCSPRSGDLSVYWYQQSLDQGLQFLIQYYNGEERAKGNILERFSAQQFPDLHSELNLSSLELGDSALYFCASSVDWPNYGYTFGSGTRLTVV.

This clone was picked up one time. The chain recombines TRBV7-9 with TRBJ2-7, with 8 bases matching TRBD2. This CDR3 comprises 15 residues. CDR1 is SEHNR, CDR2 FQNEAQ, per germline (reference sequence). With V trimmed by 4 bases and J by 3 bases, 8 bases remained unmatched. The CDR3 DNA reads TGTGCCAGCAGCTCCCTGACTAGCGCGGGCTACGAGCAGTACTTC. It codes for CASSSLTSAGYEQYF.

This rearrangement joins TRBV7-3 to TRBJ2-6; 7 bases are shared with TRBD1. Germline values: CDR1 SGHTA, CDR2 FQGTGA. J was trimmed by 0 bases and V by 8 bases; bases with no gene match: 4. The CDR3 is made up of 15 amino acids. The CDR3 DNA is TGTGCCAGCGGGGACAGAAACTCTGGGGCCAACGTCCTGACTTTC. Its protein is CASGDRNSGANVLTF.

The gene calls are TRBV30 and TRBJ1-3; D is perhaps TRBD1 (5 bases). The V and J ends lost 8 bases and 0 bases respectively, with 8 bases between them. This CDR3 region has 12 residues. CDR1 and CDR2 from the germline V gene are GTSNPN and SVGIG (reference sequence). In nucleotides, the CDR3 is TGTGCCGCACAGGCCTCTGGAAACACCATATATTTT. It yields the protein CAAQASGNTIYF.

The chain joins TRBV18 to TRBJ2-3, with 10 nucleotides matching TRBD2. Germline V gene lookup returns CDR1 KGHSH and CDR2 LQKENI. This CDR3 spans 16 amino acids. With 2 bases clipped from V and 5 bases from J, the junction kept 7 bases outside the gene matches. The CDR3 region has the DNA TGTGCCAGCTCACCAACTAGCGGGACGTCAGGAGATACGCAGTATTTT. Its translation is CASSPTSGTSGDTQYF.

V gene TRBV29-1 combines with J gene TRBJ2-5; 10 bases align to TRBD1. This CDR3 is 12 amino acids long. J lost 5 bases, V lost 6 bases, and 3 bases had no gene match. Looked up from germline, CDR1 is SQVTM and CDR2 is ANQGSEA. CDR3 region: CSVTGGKETQYF. In DNA, the CDR3 is TGCAGCGTGACAGGGGGCAAGGAGACCCAGTACTTC.

This clone occurred a few times. V gene TRBV19 combines with J gene TRBJ2-3, with D perhaps TRBD1 or TRBD2 (5 bases each). Germline V CDR1 and CDR2: LNHDA, SQIVND (reference sequence). V shed 8 bases and J shed 5 bases, with 17 bases lying between them. The CDR3 sequence is 14 residues long. CDR3 protein: CASQGTRDRDTQYF. The CDR3 DNA follows: TGTGCCAGTCAGGGAACAAGGGACCGAGATACGCAGTATTTT.

The chain joins TRBV29-1 to TRBJ2-5, with 8 bases fitting TRBD1. V dropped 2 bases and J dropped 4; count of bases not matched to a gene: 9. The CDR3 loop spans 15 amino acids. The germline V gene has CDR1 SQVTM and CDR2 ANQGSEA. The CDR3 DNA sequence: TGCAGCGTTGAACCGGTGCAGGGGGCGAGAGAGACCCAGTACTTC. Translated: CSVEPVQGARETQYF.

The J gene is TRBJ1-1, the V gene TRBV10-1; 9 nucleotides align to TRBD1. Germline values: CDR1 WNHNN, CDR2 SYGVQD (reference sequence). The J segment lost 8 bases and the V segment lost 7 bases, leaving 8 bases of the junction unmatched. This CDR3 spans 13 amino acids. The CDR3 coding sequence is TGCGCCAGCAAGAGGACAGGGGACAAAGAAGCTTTCTTT. Its protein is CASKRTGDKEAFF.

The genes are TRBV6-5 and TRBJ2-5; D is undetermined. The end of the DNA fits TRBJ2-7 better, so the J call may be wrong. CDR3 length: 14 residues. Germline CDR1 MNHEY, CDR2 SVGAGI. The CDR3 region has the DNA TGTGCCAGCAGTTACTCACAGAGCTCCTACGAGCAGTACTTC. Translated, it gives CASSYSQSSYEQYF.

The chain uses TRBV5-6 and TRBJ1-2; D is possibly TRBD1 (6 bases). Germline assignment: CDR1 SGHDT and CDR2 YYEEEE. The CDR3 is 14 residues long. Trimming stripped 1 base from V and 4 bases from J, with 11 bases between. The CDR3 DNA reads as TGTGCCAGCAGCTTGTCGGGACACCTCTATGGCTACACCTTC. Amino acids: CASSLSGHLYGYTF. Full variable domain (outside the CDR3, taken from reference TRBV5-6 and TRBJ1-2): DAGVTQSPTHLIKTRGQQVTLRCSPKSGHDTVSWYQQALGQGPQFIFQYYEEEERQRGNFPDRFSGHQFPNYSSELNVNALLLGDSALYLCASSLSGHLYGYTFGSGTRLTVV.

This CDR3 reads CASKQEMNTEAFF. DNA of the CDR3: TGTGCCAGCAAACAGGAGATGAACACTGAAGCTTTCTTT. The chain links TRBV6-1 to TRBJ1-1; D is perhaps TRBD1 (5 bases). Trimming removed 7 bases at V and 0 bases at J, with 9 bases between. Germline V lookup: CDR1 MNHNS, CDR2 SASEGT. The length of the CDR3 is 13 residues.

The chain's CDR3 is CSASLAFTQYF. CDR3 coding DNA: TGCAGTGCTTCCCTAGCGTTTACGCAGTATTTT. The chain uses TRBV20-1 and TRBJ2-3, with D possibly TRBD2 on 6 matching bases. Trimming took 5 bases from V and 8 from J, leaving 11 bases between them. The CDR3 length is 11 residues. Germline V gene lookup returns CDR1 DFQATT and CDR2 SNEGSKA (reference sequence).

CDR3 nucleotide sequence: TGTGCCAGCAGCTTAGGGATCTCTGGAAACACCATATATTTT. It is translated as CASSLGISGNTIYF. The V gene is TRBV7-2, the J gene TRBJ1-3; D not resolved. This CDR3 has 14 amino acids. Germline assignment: CDR1 SGHTA and CDR2 FQGNSA. V was clipped by 1 base and J by 0 bases, with 4 bases between them.

This clone showed up just once. The junction and the germline gene differ at one end; a read error may be behind it. The chain links TRBV7-7 to TRBJ2-7, with 10 bases matching TRBD1. This CDR3 spans 15 amino acids. Germline V CDR1 and CDR2: SSHAT, FNYEAQ (reference sequence). The CDR3 coding sequence is TGTGCTAGCAGCAGGGGACAGGGGAGCTCCTACGAGCAGTACTTC. Its translation is CASSRGQGSSYEQYF.

V and J are TRBV5-6 and TRBJ1-5, with D possibly TRBD1 on 5 matching bases. Germline V gives CDR1 SGHDT, CDR2 YYEEEE. Trimming took 1 base from V and 3 from J, leaving 8 bases between them. The CDR3 sequence is 14 residues long. The DNA for the CDR3 is TGTGCCAGCAGCTTGAGGGGATTCAATCAGCCCCAGCATTTT. Translated, it gives CASSLRGFNQPQHF. Full variable domain (outside the CDR3, taken from reference TRBV5-6 and TRBJ1-5): DAGVTQSPTHLIKTRGQQVTLRCSPKSGHDTVSWYQQALGQGPQFIFQYYEEEERQRGNFPDRFSGHQFPNYSSELNVNALLLGDSALYLCASSLRGFNQPQHFGDGTRLSIL.

Remarks on this clone: At one of its ends the junction is not consistent with the germline gene, which may arise from a read error. CDR3: CASSMGQVDTGELFF. CDR3 bases: TGTGCTAGCAGCATGGGACAGGTTGACACCGGGGAGCTGTTTTTT. The chain is built from TRBV7-7 and TRBJ2-2; 8 bases agree with TRBD1. Germline CDR1 and CDR2: SSHAT and FNYEAQ (reference sequence). The length of the CDR3 is 15 residues.

The V and J genes are TRBV7-3 and TRBJ2-1, with a weak D call TRBD1 (6 bases). Trimming cost V 1 base and J 9 bases, with 16 bases left between them. CDR1 is SGHTA, CDR2 FQGTGA, per germline. The CDR3 spans 15 residues. The CDR3 loop reads CASSLIPGESGEQFF. The DNA for the CDR3 is TGTGCCAGCAGCTTAATCCCAGGGGAATCCGGTGAGCAGTTCTTC.

This chain connects TRBV9 to TRBJ2-2, with 11 bases aligning to TRBD2. The V and J ends lost 0 bases and 9 bases, in that order; junction bases with no gene match: 7. The germline CDR1 and CDR2 sequences are SGDLS and YYNGEE. This CDR3 contains 16 residues. The CDR3 spells CASSVGGTSGAWELFF. CDR3 sequence (DNA): TGTGCCAGCAGCGTAGGAGGGACTAGCGGTGCTTGGGAGCTGTTTTTT.

The CDR3 is CASQRDWRQPQHF. CDR3 sequence (DNA): TGTGCCAGCCAACGGGACTGGCGGCAGCCCCAGCATTTT. The chain employs TRBV7-2 and TRBJ1-5, with D perhaps matching TRBD1 (5 bases). Trimming took 8 bases from V and 7 from J, leaving 15 bases between them. CDR1 SGHTA and CDR2 FQGNSA come from the germline V gene. The CDR3 covers 13 residues.

CDR3 in DNA: TGTGCCAGCAGCTTGTCCTCGTACGAGCAGTACTTC. Protein: CASSLSSYEQYF. V gene TRBV19 combines with J gene TRBJ2-7; unclear D gene. CDR1 and CDR2 from the germline V gene are LNHDA and SQIVND (reference sequence). The V end was cut by 9 bases, the J end by 4 bases, with 13 bases between. The CDR3 is 12 residues long.

The chain carries TRBV2 and TRBJ1-1; TRBD1 matches at 8 bases. Unmatched junction bases numbered 4, after V lost 5 bases and J lost 5 bases. The CDR3 runs 13 residues. Germline V lookup: CDR1 SNHLY, CDR2 FYNNEI. CDR3 sequence reads: CASSYQGATEAFF. CDR3 coding DNA: TGTGCCAGCAGTTATCAGGGGGCTACTGAAGCTTTCTTT.